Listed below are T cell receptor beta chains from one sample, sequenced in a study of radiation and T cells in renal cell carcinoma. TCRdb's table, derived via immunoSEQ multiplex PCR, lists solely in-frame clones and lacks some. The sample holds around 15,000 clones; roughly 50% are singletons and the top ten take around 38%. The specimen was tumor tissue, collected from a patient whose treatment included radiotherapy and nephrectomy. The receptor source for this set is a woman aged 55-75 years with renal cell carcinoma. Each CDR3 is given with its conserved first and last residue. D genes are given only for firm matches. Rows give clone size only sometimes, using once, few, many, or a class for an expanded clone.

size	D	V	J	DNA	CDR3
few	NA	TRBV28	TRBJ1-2	TGTGCCAGCAGCCCCCAGGGATTCTATGGCTACACCTTC	CASSPQGFYGYTF
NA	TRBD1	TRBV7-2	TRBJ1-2	TGTGCCAGCAGTTCTACAGGGGGCGGCTACACCTTC	CASSSTGGGYTF
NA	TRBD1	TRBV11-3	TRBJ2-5	TGTGCCAGCAGCCCAAGGACAGGGGGCGCGCAGACCCAGTACTTC	CASSPRTGGAQTQYF
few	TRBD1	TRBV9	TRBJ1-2	TGTGCCAGCAGCGTTACCGGGACAGGGCACTATGGCTACACCTTC	CASSVTGTGHYGYTF
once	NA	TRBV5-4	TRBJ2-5	TGTGCCAGCAGCTTGAGGTTGGCGGGTGAGGAGACCCAGTACTTC	CASSLRLAGEETQYF
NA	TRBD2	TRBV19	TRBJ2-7	TGTGCCAGTAGTGATGTGGGGTGGACTAGCGGGGCTACGAAGCAGTACTTC	CASSDVGWTSGATKQYF
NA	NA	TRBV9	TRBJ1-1	TGTGCCAGCAGCGTACGTCCCGAAGGGGACACTGAAGCTTTCTTT	CASSVRPEGDTEAFF
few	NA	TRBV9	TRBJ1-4	TGTGCCAGCAGCGTAGTCCCAGGTCCTAATGAAAAACTGTTTTTT	CASSVVPGPNEKLFF
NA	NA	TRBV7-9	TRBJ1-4	TGTGCCAGCAGCTGGGCTGGGAGGGAAAAACTGTTTTTT	CASSWAGREKLFF
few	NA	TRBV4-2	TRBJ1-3	TGTGCCAGCAGCCAAGTACAGGTTGGAAACACCATATATTTT	CASSQVQVGNTIYF
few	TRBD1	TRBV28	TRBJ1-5	TGTGCCAGCAGTCCTATAGGACAGGGAAAAAGGATAAGCAATCAGCCCCAGCATTTT	CASSPIGQGKRISNQPQHF
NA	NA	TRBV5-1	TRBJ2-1	TGCGCCAGCAGTTATGAGGGGTTTAGCTCCTACAATGAGCAGTTCTTC	CASSYEGFSSYNEQFF
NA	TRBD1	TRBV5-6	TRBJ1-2	TGTGCCAGCAGCTTGTGGGACAGGGATCACTATGGCTACACCTTC	CASSLWDRDHYGYTF
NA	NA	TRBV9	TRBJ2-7	TGTGCCAGCAGCGTAGATGACGCGAGCCCCTACGAGCAGTACTTC	CASSVDDASPYEQYF
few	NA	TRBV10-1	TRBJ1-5	TGCGCCAGCAGTTTGGGGGCCAATCAGCCCCAGCATTTT	CASSLGANQPQHF
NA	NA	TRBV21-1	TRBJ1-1	TGTGCCAGCAGCGGACGAGGAGGGACAGGAAACACTGAAGCTTTCTTT	CASSGRGGTGNTEAFF
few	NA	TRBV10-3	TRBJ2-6	TGTGCCATCAGTGAGTCAAGGACAGTGAAGGCTTCTGGGGCCAACGTCCTGACTTTC	CAISESRTVKASGANVLTF
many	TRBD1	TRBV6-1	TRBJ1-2	TGTGCCAGCATAGGTTCGGGCAGGGGGCCCGGCTACACCTTC	CASIGSGRGPGYTF
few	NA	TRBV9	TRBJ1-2	TGTGCCAGCAGCAACCGACCAGACAGGAACTATGGCTACACCTTC	CASSNRPDRNYGYTF
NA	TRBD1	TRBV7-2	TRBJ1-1	TGTGCCAGCAGCTTAGACAAGGGACAGGAAGCTTTCTTT	CASSLDKGQEAFF
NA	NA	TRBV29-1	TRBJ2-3	TGCAGCGTTGGGGATCTTTATTCAGGGGATACGCAGTATTTT	CSVGDLYSGDTQYF
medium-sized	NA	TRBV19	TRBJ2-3	TGTGCCAGTAGTCTCAGACAAGCGGCCTCCACAGATACGCAGTATTTT	CASSLRQAASTDTQYF
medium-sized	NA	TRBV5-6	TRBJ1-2	TGTGCCAGCAGTACAGGTACTTATGGCTACACCTTC	CASSTGTYGYTF
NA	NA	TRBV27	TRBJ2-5	TGTGCCAGCAGTTGGCTACCTCGGGAGACCCAGTACTTC	CASSWLPRETQYF
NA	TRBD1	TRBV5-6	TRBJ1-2	TGTGCCAGCACGGACAGGTCATATGGCTACACCTTC	CASTDRSYGYTF
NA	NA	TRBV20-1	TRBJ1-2	TGCAGTGCTAGAGGGCGTCGGGGCTACACCTTC	CSARGRRGYTF
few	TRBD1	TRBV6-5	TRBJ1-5	TGTGCCAGCAGCCCGGACAGGGATAGCAATCAGCCCCAGCATTTT	CASSPDRDSNQPQHF
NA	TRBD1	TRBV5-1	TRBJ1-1	TGCGCTAGCAGCCCGGGACAGCCAAACACTGAAGCTTTCTTT	CASSPGQPNTEAFF
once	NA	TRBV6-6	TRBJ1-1	TGTGCCAGCAGTTCCAGCAACATTGACACAAGAGCTTTCTTT	CASSSSNIDTRAFF
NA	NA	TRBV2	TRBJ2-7	TGTGCCAGCAGTGAAGATACAGGGACGAACGAGCAGTACTTC	CASSEDTGTNEQYF
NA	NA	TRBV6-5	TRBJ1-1	TGTGCCAGCAGAGCAGGGACCCCCACTGAAGCTTTCTTT	CASRAGTPTEAFF
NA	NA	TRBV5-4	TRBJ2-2	TGTGCCAGCAGCCCCCCGGGACCGACCGGGGAGCTGTTTTTT	CASSPPGPTGELFF
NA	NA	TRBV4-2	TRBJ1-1	TGTGCCAGCAGCCCCTTTCCAGGGCAGGGGAACACTGAAGCTTTCTTT	CASSPFPGQGNTEAFF
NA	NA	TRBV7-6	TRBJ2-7	TGTGCCAGCAGCTTACCGGGGACACCTTCCTACGAGCAGTACTTC	CASSLPGTPSYEQYF
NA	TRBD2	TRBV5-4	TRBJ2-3	TGTGCCAGCAGCTTACCAGCGGGAGGGCCAGATACGCAGTATTTT	CASSLPAGGPDTQYF
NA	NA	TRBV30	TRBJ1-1	TGTGCCTGGAGGGGGGGGAACACTGAAGCTTTCTTT	CAWRGGNTEAFF
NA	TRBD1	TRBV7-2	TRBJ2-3	TGTGCCAGCAGTAGGGACAGACAGACGCAGTATTTT	CASSRDRQTQYF
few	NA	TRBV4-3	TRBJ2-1	TGCGCGATTACAGGGACTGAGCAGTTCTTC	CAITGTEQFF
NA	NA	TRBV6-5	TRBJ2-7	TGTGCCAGCACTAACACCTACGAGCAGTACTTC	CASTNTYEQYF
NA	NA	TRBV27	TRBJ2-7	TGTGCCAGCAGTCCGACGGGGCTAGCGCTCTCCTACGAGCAGTACTTC	CASSPTGLALSYEQYF